The clone carrying this T cell receptor beta chain occurred many times. Its antigen remains unknown. Germline V gene sequence: CDR1 SGHTA, CDR2 FQGNSA. V dropped 2 bases and J dropped 1 base, with 8 bases sitting between them. The CDR3 contains 14 residues. Two-round multiplex PCR on genomic DNA was the method by which TCR beta CDR3 was amplified. Round one of PCR was performed, and it used primers specific to each TRBV and TRBJ gene. TCRdb reprocessed the multiplex PCR reads with MiXCR, giving one entry per CDR3 protein. The sample includes 15,000 to 20,000 distinct CDR3 sequences, approximately 30% of them seen just once. The sample is drawn from a study of prognosis after radiotherapy for stage I lung cancer. About the research overall: Distant metastases showed up in a few patients after radiotherapy, at a median of roughly seven months, while about 15 showed no significant progression. Study conclusions and caveats: Reportedly, metastasis status was linked to differences in TRBV and TRBJ usage frequencies.

The chain links TRBV7-2 to TRBJ1-2; D unresolved. The sample here was PBMCs, taken before or after stereotactic body radiation therapy (not recorded which). The source of this sequence is a donor over 45 with non-small cell lung cancer. This CDR3 reads CASSLLNSNYGYTF. CDR3 DNA: TGTGCCAGCAGCTTACTAAACAGTAACTATGGCTACACCTTC.